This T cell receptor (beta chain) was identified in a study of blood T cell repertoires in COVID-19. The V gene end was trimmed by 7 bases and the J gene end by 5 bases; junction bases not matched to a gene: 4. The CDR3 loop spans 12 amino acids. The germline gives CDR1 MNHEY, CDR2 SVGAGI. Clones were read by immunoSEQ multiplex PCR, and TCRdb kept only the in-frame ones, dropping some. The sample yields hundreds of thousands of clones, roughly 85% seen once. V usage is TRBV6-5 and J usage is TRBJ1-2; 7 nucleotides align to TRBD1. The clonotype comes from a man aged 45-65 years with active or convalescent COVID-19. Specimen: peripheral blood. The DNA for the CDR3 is TGTGCCAGCACCCTACAGGGGTATGGCTACACCTTC. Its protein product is CASTLQGYGYTF.